These 8 T cell receptor beta chains came from one sample sequenced in a study of blood T cells in healthy people across ages. Using a J-beta primer mix together with a sample-barcoded 5' primer, a second PCR was run for about 6 to 11 cycles. Using its own MiXCR run on the 5' RACE reads, TCRdb lists one record per CDR3 protein. In the table there are about 1 million distinct CDR3 sequences, 45% of which are singletons. The sequenced sample consisted of blood. These TCRs come from a woman aged 55 to 70 in good health.

The rearrangement links TRBV12-3 or TRBV12-4 to TRBJ2-1; D is undetermined. There are 12 residues in the CDR3. V lost 4 bases, J lost 6 bases, and 7 bases lay in between. The CDR3 nucleotides read TGTGCCAGCAGTTCCCTTCGCAATGAGCAGTTCTTC. It specifies CASSSLRNEQFF.

This clonotype appeared a few times. This chain joins TRBV6-5 and TRBJ2-7, with 8 bases matching TRBD2. The CDR3 totals 16 residues. Germline values: CDR1 MNHEY, CDR2 SVGAGI. The V segment lost 0 bases and the J segment 3 bases; nucleotides outside the gene matches: 7. The CDR3 spells CASSYSTSGAYYEQYF. The CDR3 region has the DNA TGTGCCAGCAGTTACTCAACTAGCGGAGCCTACTACGAGCAGTACTTC.

The CDR3 loop reads CASNLGGPGANVLTF. DNA of the CDR3: TGTGCCAGCAACCTTGGGGGGCCAGGGGCCAACGTCCTGACTTTC. The chain combines TRBV12-3 or TRBV12-4 with TRBJ2-6; tentatively, D is TRBD1 or TRBD2 (6 bases each). This CDR3 has 15 amino acids. Between the trimmed V and J ends, which lost 7 bases and 4 bases, there was a span of 14 bases.

CDR3 bases: TGTGCCAGCAGCGGGGGACCGCGTTGGGAGCAGTTCTTC. Translated: CASSGGPRWEQFF. J is TRBJ2-1 and V is TRBV14, with D possibly called TRBD1 or TRBD2 (5 bases each). Germline values: CDR1 SGHDN, CDR2 FVKESK. The length of the CDR3 is 13 residues. V dropped 5 bases and J dropped 10 bases, with 15 bases sitting between them. Together with reference TRBV14 and TRBJ2-1, the CDR3 gives the full variable domain: EAGVTQFPSHSVIEKGQTVTLRCDPISGHDNLYWYRRVMGKEIKFLLHFVKESKQDESGMPNNRFLAERTGGTYSTLKVQPAELEDSGVYFCASSGGPRWEQFFGPGTRLTVL.

The chain carries TRBV4-1 and TRBJ2-1; D is perhaps TRBD2 (6 bases). V lost 6 bases and J lost 3, with 9 bases in between. Germline V gives CDR1 MGHRA, CDR2 YSYEKL. This CDR3 has 13 amino acids. CDR3 DNA sequence: TGCGCCAGCAGTAACGGGGGCTACAATGAGCAGTTCTTC. Amino acid sequence: CASSNGGYNEQFF.

V and J are TRBV20-1 and TRBJ2-3, with D possibly being TRBD2 (5 bases). Germline V lookup: CDR1 DFQATT, CDR2 SNEGSKA (reference sequence). Trimming cost V 1 base and J 0 bases, with 11 bases left between them. There are 15 residues in the CDR3. The DNA of the CDR3 is TGCAGTGCTAGAGGAGCGGCAGAAAGCACAGATACGCAGTATTTT. Translating it yields CSARGAAESTDTQYF.

The J gene is TRBJ2-3, the V gene TRBV11-2, with 7 bases fitting TRBD1. The CDR3 covers 15 residues. Germline V gene sequence: CDR1 SGHAT, CDR2 FQNNGV. After removal of 2 bases from V and 4 bases from J, the junction contained 6 bases not matched to a gene. For the CDR3, the DNA is TGTGCCAGCAGCTTACAAAGACAGGGATCAGATACGCAGTATTTT. Protein: CASSLQRQGSDTQYF.

This clonotype has more than one count but fewer than ten. The rearrangement links TRBV27 to TRBJ2-1, with unresolved D. The CDR3 length is 12 residues. Germline V gene lookup returns CDR1 MNHEY and CDR2 SMNVEV (reference sequence). V was cut by 1 base and J by 10 bases, with 8 bases left in between. CDR3 protein: CASSLFGREQFF. The CDR3 DNA is TGTGCCAGCAGTTTATTCGGTAGAGAGCAGTTCTTC.